The sequence of this TCR beta chain was determined in a study of shared clonotypes between healthy human individuals (dated by TCRdb to 2020 to 2022). Study-level background: The cohort comprised two women and a few men aged 18 to 49 years. Leukapheresis yielded between about 0.94 and 9.5 billion PBMCs per donor. Libraries were prepared and TCR repertoires were sequenced by different laboratories using diverse techniques, in order to increase sequencing depth and limit assay-specific biases. Per donor, three plates each were used for CD4 naive and CD4 memory, two for CD8 naive, and one for CD8 memory. The study deeply sequenced blood TCR repertoires of about five healthy adults to estimate repertoire size and the extent of clonotype sharing between individuals. Results the study describes overall, beyond this receptor: Sharing across several donors was observed for approximately 5% of naive CD4, 3% to 4% of naive CD8, 2% to 2.5% of memory CD4, and roughly 0.43% of memory CD8 clonotypes. Sampling was restricted to blood, and TCR repertoires in tissue are likely to differ from TCR repertoires in blood. Higher generation probabilities were observed for clonotypes shared by all four sorted-subset donors than for non-shared clonotypes. Pairwise subsampling indicated that sequencing depth was expected to affect the degree of clonotype sharing among donors. Incomplete sequencing was indicated by rarefaction of sorted-subset datasets, despite the large sequencing depth. The genetic and exposure-history diversity represented was limited by the small number of donors. Estimated clonotype richness was generally larger for naive than for memory subsets.

The donors were healthy, HIV-negative adults who had no recently reported acute infections or vaccinations. Only Caucasian adults living in Nashville, Tennessee, USA were represented among the donors. CD4+ T cells were enriched through magnetic negative selection, after which naive cells were positively selected on CD45RA and the remaining negative fraction served as the memory subset. Blood was collected by leukapheresis, and PBMCs were isolated by Ficoll-Histopaque density gradient centrifugation and then cryopreserved in liquid nitrogen vapor phase. Purity and quantity of every magnetically sorted T cell population were checked by analytical flow cytometry. Genomic DNA was isolated from every sorted fraction and measured by UV absorbance on a Nanodrop 2000c. Using the deep immunoSEQ assay, TCR CDR3 regions were amplified from genomic DNA by multiplex PCR. Extracted genomic DNA from each cell subset was spread evenly across all wells of several immunoSEQ 96-well plates, with each plate serving as a replicate. Each replicate PCR for sorted subsets received approximately 200 ng genomic DNA, equal to tens of thousands of T cell genomes. Purified libraries were measured with a Qubit 3.0 fluorometer, size-checked on a Bioanalyzer 2100, and measured again with the KAPA Library Quantification kit. Each immunoSEQ 96-well plate was sequenced on its own single-read 150-cycle Illumina NextSeq 550 flow cell. The authors' pipeline ran thus. Because the immunoSEQ output held only junctional sequences and lacked quality scores, the filtering could not match the filtering applied to full-length reads. To assign V/J genes and CDR3, sequences were annotated using PyIR, a Python wrapper for IgBLAST v1.9, with IMGT germline references. Reads were filtered out if the reads had weak V/J assignments (E-value above 1e-6), no CDR3, stop codons, out-of-frame junctions, or ambiguous translated residues. V3J clonotypes were defined as sequences sharing an identical inferred V gene, J gene, and CDR3 amino acid sequence. Percentage overlap between repertoires was computed as shared unique clonotypes divided by the size of the smaller repertoire. Repertoire richness was assessed with RTK rarefaction, the Chao1 estimator, and Recon v2.1 estimates of unobserved clonotypes. OLGA was used to compute generation probabilities for all TCRbeta clonotypes that the gDNA method yielded from several donors. In TCRdb, the immuneACCESS table is reduced to in-frame sequences with V and J assigned. These tables do not hold every clone; where another copy was compared, an unresolved V gene accounts for under half, and the others remain unexplained. V and J calls and clone size are copied from that table; D and trimming were computed from the DNA. For this sample the table gives fewer than 3 million clones, of which approximately 90% were detected only once. The ten largest clones take up approximately 0.41% of the sample.

The germline V gene specifies SNHLY as CDR1 and FYNNEI as CDR2. The CDR3 goes from the cysteine to the phenylalanine over 15 residues. Just the 45-base CDR3 DNA is kept, in frame starting at base 1. V lost 2 bases and J lost 0 bases; the stretch between them is 10 bases long. In the case of this clone: Its antigen is unknown. Base qualities are not at hand, and no much larger clone is one base apart.

The sequence came from a man in his late teens or twenties in good health. Some clones in this sample may be carry-over from other donors' samples. The sequencing input was naive CD4+ T cells from PBMCs. The cell subset or site tag for this specimen amounts to: CD45RA+ positively selected. Recombination joined TRBV2 with TRBJ1-1, and possibly TRBD1, on 5 matching bases. At the DNA level, the sequence is TGTGCCAGCAGTGAACAGGGCGGAGTGAACACTGAAGCTTTCTTT. Translated, this gives CASSEQGGVNTEAFF. Beyond the CDR3, the reference TRBV2 and TRBJ1-1 genes provide the residues; the full variable domain reads: EPEVTQTPSHQVTQMGQEVILRCVPISNHLYFYWYRQILGQKVEFLVSFYNNEISEKSEIFDDQFSVERPDGSNFTLKIRSTKLEDSAMYFCASSEQGGVNTEAFFGQGTRLTVV.